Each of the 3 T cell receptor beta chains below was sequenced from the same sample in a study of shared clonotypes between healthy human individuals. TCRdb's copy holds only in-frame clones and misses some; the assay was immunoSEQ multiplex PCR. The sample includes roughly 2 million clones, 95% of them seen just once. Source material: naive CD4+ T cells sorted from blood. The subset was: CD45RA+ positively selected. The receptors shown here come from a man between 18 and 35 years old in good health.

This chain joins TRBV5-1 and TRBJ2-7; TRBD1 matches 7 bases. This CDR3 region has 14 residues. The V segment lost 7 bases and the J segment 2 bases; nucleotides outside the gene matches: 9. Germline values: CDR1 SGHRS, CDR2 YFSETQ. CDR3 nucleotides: TGCGCCAGCCAGGAAGGGGGCTCCCCCTACGAGCAGTACTTC. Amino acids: CASQEGGSPYEQYF.

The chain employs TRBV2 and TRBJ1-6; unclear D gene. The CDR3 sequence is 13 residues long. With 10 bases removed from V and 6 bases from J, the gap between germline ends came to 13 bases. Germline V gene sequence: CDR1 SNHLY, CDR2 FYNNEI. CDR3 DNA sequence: TGTGCCACCCAAGGCAGGACTAATTCACCCCTCCACTTT. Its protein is CATQGRTNSPLHF.

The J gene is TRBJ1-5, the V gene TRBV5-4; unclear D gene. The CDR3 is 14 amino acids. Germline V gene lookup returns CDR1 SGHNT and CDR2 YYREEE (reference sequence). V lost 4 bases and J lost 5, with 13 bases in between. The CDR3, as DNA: TGTGCCAGCAGCCCCGGGCCCGCGGATCAGCCCCAGCATTTT. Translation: CASSPGPADQPQHF.